The next 25 T cell receptor beta chains were all read from a single sample in a study of early T cells in non-severe SARS-CoV-2 infection. In TCRdb, the 5' RACE reads were re-called with MiXCR into one record per CDR3 protein. The repertoire consists of more than 40,000 distinct CDR3 sequences, with 4% to 4.5% occurring once and the leading ten covering about 3%. Sequenced sample: whole blood. The receptor set was obtained from an adult who was a healthcare worker with PCR-confirmed SARS-CoV-2 infection or an uninfected control (not recorded which).

In this sample, this clonotype turned up many times. V gene TRBV28 combines with J gene TRBJ1-1; 8 nucleotides align to TRBD1. The V gene's germline CDR1 is MDHEN and CDR2 SYDVKM. The length of the CDR3 is 15 residues. J lost 2 bases, V lost 4 bases, and 6 bases had no gene match. This CDR3 reads CASSSPTGGNTEAFF. CDR3 sequence (DNA): TGTGCCAGCAGTTCCCCTACAGGGGGAAACACTGAAGCTTTCTTT.

The chain couples TRBV9 to TRBJ2-1; 16 positions match TRBD2. The CDR3 spans 18 residues. V trimming: 3 bases; J trimming: 7 bases; junction bases outside the gene matches: 10. The germline CDR1 and CDR2 sequences are SGDLS and YYNGEE. The CDR3: CASSAGTSGGADPNEQFF. CDR3 coding DNA: TGTGCCAGCAGCGCCGGGACTAGCGGGGGGGCCGATCCTAATGAGCAGTTCTTC.

In this sample, this clonotype turned up many times. The chain combines TRBV12-3 or TRBV12-4 with TRBJ1-5; 8 bases align to TRBD1. V trimming: 5 bases; J trimming: 6 bases; junction bases outside the gene matches: 9. The CDR3 has 15 residues. The CDR3 loop is CASSITGGRGQPQHF. For the CDR3, the DNA is TGTGCCAGCAGTATCACAGGGGGTAGGGGTCAGCCCCAGCATTTT.

There are many counts of this clonotype. The V call is TRBV18, the J call TRBJ2-5; D not certain. This CDR3 has 15 residues. V was shortened by 3 bases and J by 1 base, with 12 bases between the two germline ends. Germline V CDR1 and CDR2: KGHSH, LQKENI. CDR3 protein: CASSPAGHPQETQYF. In nucleotides, the CDR3 is TGTGCCAGCTCACCGGCCGGGCATCCCCAAGAGACCCAGTACTTC.

This clonotype was counted at least ten times. The chain joins TRBV7-2 to TRBJ1-4; D uncertain. Per germline, CDR1 SGHTA and CDR2 FQGNSA. Trimming removed 8 bases from V and 10 bases from J, with 20 bases in between. The CDR3 extends over 14 amino acids. CDR3 nucleotides: TGTGCCAGCGGGGTGCGAGGGTACTCGGGAAAACTGTTTTTT. Amino acids: CASGVRGYSGKLFF.

This clonotype has just one count. This chain uses TRBV24-1 with TRBJ2-1; 10 bases are a match to TRBD1. Germline values: CDR1 KGHDR, CDR2 SFDVKD. The CDR3 covers 12 residues. V dropped 3 bases and J dropped 14; count of bases not matched to a gene: 3. The CDR3 loop is CATSDAGTGEFF. In DNA, the CDR3 is TGTGCCACCAGTGATGCTGGGACAGGGGAGTTCTTC.

The table lists this clonotype with many counts. V and J are TRBV19 and TRBJ1-5, with TRBD1 matching 7 bases. The CDR3 extends over 15 amino acids. The ends lost 9 bases at V and 0 bases at J; junction bases unmatched: 8. The germline CDR1 and CDR2 sequences are LNHDA and SQIVND (reference sequence). CDR3 sequence: CASSARGYSNQPQHF. Written as DNA, the CDR3 is TGTGCCAGCTCCGCCAGGGGGTATAGCAATCAGCCCCAGCATTTT.

The chain uses TRBV11-2 and TRBJ1-6, with D unresolved. CDR3 length equals 14 residues. The germline CDR1 and CDR2 sequences are SGHAT and FQNNGV. Trimming removed 5 bases from V and 9 bases from J, with 14 bases in between. CDR3 nucleotides: TGTGCCAGCAGCCCACGGATCACGGGTTCACCCCTCCACTTT. It yields the protein CASSPRITGSPLHF.

The chain joins TRBV7-9 to TRBJ2-1; 8 bases agree with TRBD2. Germline V lookup: CDR1 SEHNR, CDR2 FQNEAQ (reference sequence). The trim removed 1 base at V and 10 bases at J, leaving 6 bases unmatched. This CDR3 has 14 amino acids. The CDR3 sequence: CASSLEAGVGEQFF. The DNA of the CDR3 is TGTGCCAGCAGCTTAGAAGCGGGAGTCGGCGAGCAGTTCTTC.

This clonotype was observed at least ten times. The chain has TRBV9 and TRBJ1-4; no definite D call. Between the trimmed V and J ends, which lost 0 bases and 10 bases, there was a span of 13 bases. The CDR3 has 14 amino acids. CDR1 is SGDLS, CDR2 YYNGEE, per germline. The CDR3 sequence is CASSVDRPGGKLFF. CDR3 DNA sequence: TGTGCCAGCAGCGTAGATCGGCCAGGTGGAAAACTGTTTTTT.

This sequence joins TRBV20-1 and TRBJ2-7, with TRBD2 identical over 7 bases. This CDR3 has 14 amino acids. Germline lookup yields CDR1 DFQATT and CDR2 SNEGSKA (reference sequence). The V gene end was trimmed by 1 base and the J gene end by 4 bases; junction bases not matched to a gene: 7. The DNA of the CDR3 is TGCAGTGCTAGAGTGGCTAGCGGCCCATACGAGCAGTACTTC. This sequence encodes CSARVASGPYEQYF.

The table lists this clonotype with many counts. The DNA of the CDR3 is TGCAGTGCTAGAGACCCCTTACAGGGCCTAGGGGAGCAGTACTTC. This gives the protein CSARDPLQGLGEQYF. The genes are TRBV20-1 and TRBJ2-7; a weak D match, TRBD1 (6 bases). CDR1 and CDR2 (germline): DFQATT, SNEGSKA (reference sequence). The V and J ends lost 0 bases and 7 bases respectively, with 19 bases between them. CDR3 length: 15 residues.

In its sample, this clonotype was seen many times. This chain links TRBV11-2 with TRBJ1-2; D might be TRBD1 (6 bases). CDR1 and CDR2 from the germline V gene are SGHAT and FQNNGV. V gave up 1 base and J gave up 8 bases, with 20 bases separating them. The CDR3 consists of 16 residues. The CDR3 sequence: CASSLAGGHIVGGYTF. The CDR3, as DNA: TGTGCCAGCAGCTTAGCGGGGGGCCACATCGTAGGGGGCTACACCTTC.

This clonotype was found many times. This chain joins TRBV28 and TRBJ2-7; D perhaps matches TRBD2 (6 bases). V was shortened by 5 bases and J by 4 bases, with 15 bases between the two germline ends. The CDR3 sequence is 14 residues long. Germline lookup yields CDR1 MDHEN and CDR2 SYDVKM. The CDR3 sequence: CASSQTGLTYEQYF. The CDR3 DNA follows: TGTGCCAGCAGTCAGACGGGACTGACGTACGAGCAGTACTTC.

This clonotype was counted many times. This chain links TRBV5-1 with TRBJ1-1; 8 nucleotides match TRBD1. The J segment lost 4 bases and the V segment lost 4 bases, leaving 9 bases of the junction unmatched. The CDR3 extends over 15 amino acids. Germline-derived CDR1 and CDR2 are SGHRS and YFSETQ. CDR3 sequence: CASSPGQGGPTEAFF. In DNA, the CDR3 is TGCGCCAGCAGCCCAGGACAGGGAGGTCCCACTGAAGCTTTCTTT. The whole variable domain, filled in from reference TRBV5-1 and TRBJ1-1, reads KAGVTQTPRYLIKTRGQQVTLSCSPISGHRSVSWYQQTPGQGLQFLFEYFSETQRNKGNFPGRFSGRQFSNSRSEMNVSTLELGDSALYLCASSPGQGGPTEAFFGQGTRLTVV.

The sample holds many counts of this clonotype. This chain links TRBV10-2 with TRBJ2-7; D possibly corresponds to TRBD1 (6 bases). The CDR3 contains 13 residues. Germline V lookup: CDR1 WSHSY, CDR2 SAAADI. V lost 6 bases to trimming and J lost 0 bases, with 9 bases between them. The CDR3 nucleotides read TGCGCCAGCAGGGGGGACAACTCCTACGAGCAGTACTTC. Translating it yields CASRGDNSYEQYF.

This clonotype was seen at least ten times. The gene calls are TRBV7-8 and TRBJ2-7, with 11 bases matching TRBD2. The ends lost 0 bases at V and 4 bases at J; junction bases unmatched: 11. The V gene's germline CDR1 is SGHVS and CDR2 FQNEAQ. There are 18 residues in the CDR3. The DNA for the CDR3 is TGTGCCAGCAGCTTAGCGATAGCGGGAGGGCCCCTGATGTACGAGCAGTACTTC. Translation gives CASSLAIAGGPLMYEQYF.

This clonotype has a count of ten or more. The chain is built from TRBV19 and TRBJ1-6; 11 nucleotides match TRBD1. This CDR3 has 17 residues. Germline V CDR1 and CDR2: LNHDA, SQIVND (reference sequence). V shed 6 bases and J 9 bases; nucleotides not matched to a gene: 13. The CDR3, as DNA: TGTGCCAGTAGGCCTCAATCGGGACAGGGGGAGAGTTCACCCCTCCACTTT. Protein product: CASRPQSGQGESSPLHF.

This clonotype was seen many times. The rearrangement joins TRBV24-1 to TRBJ1-1, with 9 bases that match TRBD1. J was trimmed by 7 bases and V by 6 bases; bases with no gene match: 5. Germline CDR1 KGHDR, CDR2 SFDVKD. The CDR3 runs to 13 residues. The CDR3 nucleotides read TGTGCCACCAGTTGGGACAGGGCGAGTGAAGCTTTCTTT. As protein: CATSWDRASEAFF.

This clonotype appeared a few times. The chain recombines TRBV19 with TRBJ2-7; 11 positions agree with TRBD1. CDR1 is LNHDA and CDR2 is SQIVND in the germline V gene (reference sequence). V gave up 6 bases and J gave up 4 bases; unmatched junction bases: 5. The CDR3 has 14 amino acids. CDR3 in amino acids: CASSSGTGGYEQYF. The DNA of the CDR3 is TGTGCCAGTAGCTCCGGGACAGGGGGATACGAGCAGTACTTC.

The chain uses TRBV11-2 and TRBJ2-1, with D perhaps matching TRBD2 (5 bases). CDR1 and CDR2 (germline): SGHAT, FQNNGV. V gave up 1 base and J gave up 10 bases, with 14 bases separating them. The CDR3 runs to 14 residues. DNA of the CDR3: TGTGCCAGCAGCTTAGGTGGTGTTGGACTGGAGCAGTTCTTC. This gives the protein CASSLGGVGLEQFF. The variable domain in full, completed from reference TRBV11-2 and TRBJ2-1, reads EAGVAQSPRYKIIEKRQSVAFWCNPISGHATLYWYQQILGQGPKLLIQFQNNGVVDDSQLPKDRFSAERLKGVDSTLKIQPAKLEDSAVYLCASSLGGVGLEQFFGPGTRLTVL.

This clonotype was detected only a few times. The chain employs TRBV2 and TRBJ2-2, with D unresolved. Trimming left V 5 bases short and J 3 bases short, with 4 bases between. The CDR3 length is 12 residues. Germline CDR1 reads SNHLY; CDR2 reads FYNNEI. The CDR3 region has the DNA TGTGCCAGCAGTCACTACACCGGGGAGCTGTTTTTT. This translates into CASSHYTGELFF.

This clonotype came up many times. The genes are TRBV6-6 and TRBJ1-5; D uncertain. The CDR3 is made up of 12 amino acids. Trimming stripped 3 bases from V and 7 bases from J, with 7 bases between. In germline, CDR1 is MNHNY, CDR2 SVGAGI (reference sequence). The DNA for the CDR3 is TGTGCCAGCAGTTATGATAGGCAGCCCCAGCATTTT. Translated: CASSYDRQPQHF.

This clonotype was counted ten times or more. The chain joins TRBV5-1 to TRBJ2-7; D call uncertain. Trimming took 0 bases from V and 6 from J, leaving 16 bases between them. This CDR3 region has 15 residues. Per the germline V gene, CDR1 is SGHRS and CDR2 is YFSETQ. The CDR3 coding sequence is TGCGCCAGCAGCTTGGCGACCCGAGCAGCCCTCGAGCAGTACTTC. It encodes CASSLATRAALEQYF.

This clonotype was detected once. This chain connects TRBV6-5 to TRBJ2-5; D perhaps matches TRBD1 (5 bases). Germline CDR1 reads MNHEY; CDR2 reads SVGAGI. The V end lost 8 bases, the J end lost 1 base, and 8 bases lay between the germline ends. The CDR3 sequence is 12 residues long. CDR3 sequence reads: CASLTAQETQYF. Written as DNA, the CDR3 is TGTGCCAGCCTGACAGCCCAAGAGACCCAGTACTTC.